This T cell receptor (beta chain) was profiled in a study of blood T cell repertoires in COVID-19. The overall study: Samples of COVID-19 (acute and convalescent) were obtained from the United States, Italy and Spain. T cells, B-cell-depleted T cells, or PBMCs supplied cDNA or gDNA.

Original data processing: Reference gene primers were amplified, and this amplification served to estimate nucleated cell counts. Clones were sequenced by immunoSEQ multiplex PCR, and TCRdb holds only the in-frame ones, with some missing. V, J and clone size derive from that table, while D and trimming were established from the DNA sequence. Here the sample spans just over 35,000 clones, over 75% being singletons. Losses at the gene ends were 4 bases for V and 4 bases for J; bases not matched to a gene: 12. The germline V gene has CDR1 MNHEY and CDR2 SMNVEV (reference sequence). The CDR3 is 17 amino acids.

The chain carries TRBV27 and TRBJ2-2; 7 nucleotides match TRBD1. This receptor was obtained from a human donor in a cohort sampled during active COVID-19. The sample taken for sequencing was peripheral blood. CDR3 loop: CASSSSRGTVFTGELFF. The CDR3, as DNA: TGTGCCAGCAGTTCCTCCAGGGGGACAGTGTTCACCGGGGAGCTGTTTTTT.